These 12 T cell receptor beta chains came from one sample sequenced in a study of spatial heterogeneity in lung cancer. Time point of the sample: sample taken at primary tumor resection. TCRdb used MiXCR to reprocess the 5' RACE reads, holding one entry per CDR3 protein. The data contain approximately 25,000 distinct CDR3 sequences, 7% of them singletons. The specimen was PBMCs, collected at surgery. These receptors all come from a male donor with early-stage non-small cell lung cancer.

This clonotype was detected many times. The V gene is TRBV20-1, the J gene TRBJ2-5, with D perhaps given as TRBD1 or TRBD2 (5 bases each). This CDR3 comprises 14 residues. Germline V lookup: CDR1 DFQATT, CDR2 SNEGSKA (reference sequence). V shed 0 bases and J shed 5 bases, with 13 bases lying between them. The CDR3 sequence is CSARDSVGTETQYF. The CDR3 bases are TGCAGTGCTAGAGATTCGGTTGGGACGGAGACCCAGTACTTC.

The table lists this clonotype with many counts. The rearrangement uses TRBV14 and TRBJ2-1; tentative D call: TRBD1 (5 bases). V lost 3 bases and J lost 8, with 8 bases in between. This CDR3 contains 12 residues. The V gene's germline CDR1 is SGHDN and CDR2 FVKESK. The CDR3 DNA sequence: TGTGCCAGCAGCCAGGGGCCCTATGAGCAGTTCTTC. Residues: CASSQGPYEQFF.

This clonotype was seen ten or more times. The V call is TRBV19, the J call TRBJ2-6, with D possibly being TRBD2 (5 bases). V lost 6 bases, J lost 0 bases, and 12 bases lay in between. The CDR3 spans 16 residues. Germline assignment: CDR1 LNHDA and CDR2 SQIVND (reference sequence). In DNA, the CDR3 is TGTGCCAGTAGACCTTCGGGATTCTCTGGGGCCAACGTCCTGACTTTC. Translated: CASRPSGFSGANVLTF.

The chain employs TRBV28 and TRBJ2-1, with 12 bases matching TRBD2. This CDR3 is built from 15 residues. V gave up 5 bases and J gave up 6 bases; unmatched junction bases: 5. From germline, CDR1 is MDHEN and CDR2 SYDVKM. CDR3 coding DNA: TGTGCCAGCAGTCCTAGCGGGGGGGCACTCAATGAGCAGTTCTTC. This gives the protein CASSPSGGALNEQFF.

This clonotype was seen at least ten times. The V call is TRBV3-1, the J call TRBJ2-2; possible D gene TRBD1, 7 bases. The CDR3 length is 16 residues. Germline V gene sequence: CDR1 LGHDT, CDR2 YNNKEL (reference sequence). V was trimmed by 4 bases and J by 3 bases, leaving 15 bases between them. CDR3 region: CASSPWRGQDTGELFF. The CDR3 coding sequence is TGTGCCAGCAGCCCTTGGAGGGGGCAGGACACCGGGGAGCTGTTTTTT.

This clonotype was counted only a few times. This clone may be a read error of a much larger clone one base away. V usage is TRBV4-1 and J usage is TRBJ1-1, with no clear D. The CDR3 contains 12 residues. V was cut by 2 bases and J by 8 bases, with 9 bases left in between. Germline V gene lookup returns CDR1 MGHRA and CDR2 YSYEKL. The CDR3 nucleotides read TGCGCCAGCAGCCAACTTTCATCAGAAGCTTTCTTT. As protein: CASSQLSSEAFF.

This clonotype has only a few counts. A junction boundary mismatches the germline segment, possibly from a read error. The chain employs TRBV27 and TRBJ2-1; no clear D gene. The CDR3 totals 15 residues. CDR1 is MNHEY, CDR2 SMNVEV, per germline (reference sequence). The CDR3 DNA reads TGTGCCAGCAGTTTACCAAATAGCCTATACAATGAGCAGCTCTTC. Protein product: CASSLPNSLYNEQLF.

This clonotype appeared a few times. This rearrangement joins TRBV14 to TRBJ2-1, with D hard to call. With 5 bases removed from V and 8 bases from J, the gap between germline ends came to 13 bases. This CDR3 comprises 13 residues. Germline CDR1 SGHDN, CDR2 FVKESK. In nucleotides, the CDR3 is TGTGCCAGCAGCGCCCCGCGTTGGCATGAGCAGTTCTTC. The encoded protein is CASSAPRWHEQFF. The entire variable domain, with the rest obtained from reference TRBV14 and TRBJ2-1, is as follows: EAGVTQFPSHSVIEKGQTVTLRCDPISGHDNLYWYRRVMGKEIKFLLHFVKESKQDESGMPNNRFLAERTGGTYSTLKVQPAELEDSGVYFCASSAPRWHEQFFGPGTRLTVL.

In its sample, this clonotype was seen a few times. The rearrangement links TRBV9 to TRBJ2-5; maybe TRBD1 (7 bases). CDR3 size: 15 residues. Germline V lookup: CDR1 SGDLS, CDR2 YYNGEE. V was shortened by 4 bases and J by 1 base, with 14 bases between the two germline ends. The CDR3 nucleotides are TGTGCCAGCAGCCCCGGGGGACAGATCCAAGAGACCCAGTACTTC. Protein sequence: CASSPGGQIQETQYF.

The table lists this clonotype with a few counts. The chain uses TRBV20-1 and TRBJ1-2; possible D gene TRBD1, 5 bases. Trimming removed 3 bases at V and 9 bases at J, with 20 bases between. Germline V gives CDR1 DFQATT, CDR2 SNEGSKA (reference sequence). The CDR3 extends over 14 amino acids. The CDR3 spells CSARLSRDDWRYTF. The CDR3 nucleotides read TGCAGTGCTAGGCTGTCCAGGGACGACTGGCGCTACACCTTC.

This clonotype was detected a few times. This chain uses TRBV3-1 with TRBJ2-4; D is undetermined. The germline V and J ends were trimmed by 4 bases and 0 bases, with 16 bases remaining between them. There are 17 residues in the CDR3. The germline CDR1 and CDR2 sequences are LGHDT and YNNKEL (reference sequence). The CDR3 sequence is CASSPRQLILAKNIQYF. The CDR3 DNA reads as TGTGCCAGCAGCCCTCGCCAGTTAATACTAGCCAAAAACATTCAGTACTTC.

The table lists this clonotype with many counts. The chain couples TRBV24-1 to TRBJ1-3; D is possibly TRBD1 (6 bases). This CDR3 spans 13 amino acids. Germline V lookup: CDR1 KGHDR, CDR2 SFDVKD. V was cut by 6 bases and J by 2 bases, with 7 bases left in between. The CDR3 spells CATSRGPGNTIYF. The CDR3, as DNA: TGTGCCACCAGTCGGGGGCCTGGAAACACCATATATTTT.